This T cell receptor (beta chain) appears in the sequencing data of a study of CDR3 diversity in severe acne. This CDR3 comprises 14 residues. Per germline, CDR1 ENHRY and CDR2 SYGVKD. J gave up 2 bases and V 6 bases, and 6 bases lay outside the gene matches. Each CDR3 protein is one row after TCRdb ran MiXCR on the PCR reads. The sample lists 89,000 or so distinct CDR3 sequences; 45% to 50% were seen once. This sequence joins TRBV10-3 and TRBJ1-1; TRBD1 matches 7 bases. The sample consisted of blood. This receptor was taken from a male donor in good health, serving as a control. CDR3 in DNA: TGTGCCATCAGAGGGGGACAGATAAACACTGAAGCTTTCTTT. It codes for CAIRGGQINTEAFF.